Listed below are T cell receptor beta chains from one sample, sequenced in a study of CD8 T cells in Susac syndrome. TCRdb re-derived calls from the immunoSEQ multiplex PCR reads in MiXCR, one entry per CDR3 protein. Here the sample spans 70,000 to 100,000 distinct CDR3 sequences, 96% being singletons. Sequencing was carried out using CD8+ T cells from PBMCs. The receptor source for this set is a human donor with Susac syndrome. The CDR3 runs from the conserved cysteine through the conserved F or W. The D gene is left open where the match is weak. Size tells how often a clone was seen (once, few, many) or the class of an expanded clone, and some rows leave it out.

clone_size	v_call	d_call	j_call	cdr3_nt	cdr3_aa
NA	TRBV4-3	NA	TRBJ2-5	TGCGCCAGCAGCCAAGGGGAGGCAGACCAAGAGACCCAGTACTTC	CASSQGEADQETQYF
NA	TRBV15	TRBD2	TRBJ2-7	TGTGCCACCACCCAGAGCGCGGGGGGGAGCTACGAGCAGTACTTC	CATTQSAGGSYEQYF
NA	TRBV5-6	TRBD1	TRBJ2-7	TGTGCCAGCAGCTTGGAAGGGGACAGGGGGGGATACGAGCAGTACTTC	CASSLEGDRGGYEQYF
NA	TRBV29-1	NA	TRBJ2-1	TGCAGCGTTGCAGGAAAGAGCTCCTACAATGAGCAGTTCTTC	CSVAGKSSYNEQFF
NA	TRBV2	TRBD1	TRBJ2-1	TGTGCCAGCAGTGAACGGGGACAGGGAACCTACAATGAGCAGTTCTTC	CASSERGQGTYNEQFF
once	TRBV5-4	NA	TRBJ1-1	TGTGCCAGCAGCACCGGAGGGGGGGCTGAAGCTTTCTTT	CASSTGGGAEAFF
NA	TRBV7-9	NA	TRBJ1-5	TGTGCCAGCAGCTTTGGAGGGGATCAGCCCCAGCATTTT	CASSFGGDQPQHF
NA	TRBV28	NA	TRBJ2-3	TGTGCCAGCAGTATCCCAGGAGGGTCGAGCACAGATACGCAGTATTTT	CASSIPGGSSTDTQYF
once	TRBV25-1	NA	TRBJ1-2	TGTGCCAGCAGTGAATATAGGGGGAACTATGGCTACACCTTC	CASSEYRGNYGYTF
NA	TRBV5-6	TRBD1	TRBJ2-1	TGTGCCAGCAGCCAGCAAGGACAGGCCAGCAATGAGCAGTTCTTC	CASSQQGQASNEQFF
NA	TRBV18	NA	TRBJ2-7	TGTGCCAGCTCACCCGACAGGTTAAGCTCCTACGAGCAGTACTTC	CASSPDRLSSYEQYF
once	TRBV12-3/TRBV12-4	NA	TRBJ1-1	TGTGCCAGCAGTTTGTTACCGGGGCAGAACACTGAAGCTTTCTTT	CASSLLPGQNTEAFF
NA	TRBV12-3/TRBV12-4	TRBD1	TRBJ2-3	TGTGCCAGCAGATATCAGGGGGCAGATACGCAGTATTTT	CASRYQGADTQYF
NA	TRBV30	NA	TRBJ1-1	TGTGCCTGGACTATCCTGAACACTGAAGCTTTCTTT	CAWTILNTEAFF
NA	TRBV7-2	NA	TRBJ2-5	TGTGCCAGCAGCTTAAGTAGGAGTACAGAGACCCAGTACTTC	CASSLSRSTETQYF
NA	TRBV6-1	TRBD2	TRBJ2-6	TGTGCCAGCTCCGGGGGGACTCCCTCTGGGGCCAACGTCCTGACTTTC	CASSGGTPSGANVLTF
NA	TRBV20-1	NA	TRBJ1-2	TGCAGTGCTAGGGGTACAGGGAAGGACGACTATGGCTACACCTTC	CSARGTGKDDYGYTF
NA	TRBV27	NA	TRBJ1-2	TGTGCCAGCAGTTTATCGGGGGGGCCCTACGATGGCTACACCTTC	CASSLSGGPYDGYTF
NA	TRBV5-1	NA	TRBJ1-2	TGCGCCAGCAGCTTGGAGACAGGTGTTCCTATCTATGGCTACACCTTC	CASSLETGVPIYGYTF
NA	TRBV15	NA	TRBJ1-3	TGTGCCACCAGCAGAGAGACAGCCTCTGGAAACACCATATATTTT	CATSRETASGNTIYF
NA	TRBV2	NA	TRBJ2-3	TGTGCCAGCAAGCGGCTAGTCAGCACAGATACGCAGTATTTT	CASKRLVSTDTQYF
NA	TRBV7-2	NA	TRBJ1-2	TGTGCCAGCAGCTTTAGGCAGGCCGACTATGGCTACACCTTC	CASSFRQADYGYTF
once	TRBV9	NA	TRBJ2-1	TGTGCCAGCAGCGTAGAATCCGTGGATGAGCAGTTCTTC	CASSVESVDEQFF
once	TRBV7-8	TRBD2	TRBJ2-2	TGTGCCAGCAGCTTAAGTGGGTCCAGCGGGGGGCCCGGGGAGCTGTTTTTT	CASSLSGSSGGPGELFF
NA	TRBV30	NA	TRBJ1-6	TGTGCCTGGAGTGTTGCGGTGGCTAATTCACCCCTCCACTTT	CAWSVAVANSPLHF
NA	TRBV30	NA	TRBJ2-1	TGTGCCTGGAGGCCCCCAGGGTCCGCGGTAGCCAATGAGCAGTTCTTC	CAWRPPGSAVANEQFF
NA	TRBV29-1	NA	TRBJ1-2	TGCAGCGTTGAAGGGCCCCTGGTAACTCTGGGTGGAGAGGTAGCTAACTATGGCTACACCTTC	CSVEGPLVTLGGEVANYGYTF
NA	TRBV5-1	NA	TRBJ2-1	TGCGCCAGCAGCTTGATGCTCAATGAGCAGTTCTTC	CASSLMLNEQFF
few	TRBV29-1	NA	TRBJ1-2	TGCAGCGTTGAAGGGGCGGGTGGCTACACCTTC	CSVEGAGGYTF